This passage covers 18 T cell receptor beta chains from one sample sequenced in a study of blood T cell repertoires in COVID-19. The repertoire was sequenced with immunoSEQ multiplex PCR; TCRdb's copy has only in-frame clones and lacks some. The data contain nearly 110,000 clones, 65% to 80% of them singletons. The sample taken for sequencing was peripheral blood. The receptors were sampled from a man in his 70s with acute or convalescent COVID-19.

The V gene is TRBV15, the J gene TRBJ1-2, with 8 bases identical to TRBD1. The germline V gene has CDR1 LNHNV and CDR2 YYDKDF (reference sequence). The CDR3 consists of 18 residues. Unmatched junction bases numbered 12, after V lost 0 bases and J lost 3 bases. The CDR3 loop reads CATSRDRAGGKSDYGYTF. In nucleotides, the CDR3 is TGTGCCACCAGCAGAGATAGGGCAGGGGGCAAGTCTGACTATGGCTACACCTTC.

This rearrangement joins TRBV12-3 or TRBV12-4 to TRBJ2-3; D not certain. The V end was cut by 5 bases, the J end by 7 bases, with 7 bases between. The CDR3 is made up of 11 amino acids. The CDR3 region is CASSPYYTQYF. As DNA, the CDR3 is TGTGCCAGCAGTCCTTACTATACGCAGTATTTT.

The V call is TRBV18, the J call TRBJ1-1, with TRBD1 as a possible D gene (5 bases). The CDR3 totals 15 residues. Trimming cost V 3 bases and J 3 bases, with 14 bases left between them. Per the germline V gene, CDR1 is KGHSH and CDR2 is LQKENI. CDR3 sequence reads: CASSPAIGADTEAFF. As DNA, the CDR3 is TGTGCCAGCTCACCTGCAATAGGGGCGGACACTGAAGCTTTCTTT.

CDR3 sequence (DNA): TGCGCCAGCAGCGACCGGGACTCCCAGTACTTC. It encodes CASSDRDSQYF. J is TRBJ2-7 and V is TRBV5-1, with D possibly being TRBD2 (6 bases). CDR1 and CDR2 (germline): SGHRS, YFSETQ. The length of the CDR3 is 11 residues. Trimming took 4 bases from V and 10 from J, leaving 12 bases between them.

The V gene is TRBV7-9, the J gene TRBJ2-1; D perhaps matches TRBD2 (5 bases). This CDR3 comprises 15 residues. CDR1 and CDR2 (germline): SEHNR, FQNEAQ (reference sequence). Deletions cut 1 base from V and 2 bases from J, with 9 bases between. The DNA for the CDR3 is TGTGCCAGCAGCTTAGGTCGGGAAACCTACAATGAGCAGTTCTTC. Translation gives CASSLGRETYNEQFF. Drawing the rest from reference TRBV7-9 and TRBJ2-1, the complete variable domain is DTGVSQNPRHKITKRGQNVTFRCDPISEHNRLYWYRQTLGQGPEFLTYFQNEAQLEKSRLLSDRFSAERPKGSFSTLEIQRTEQGDSAMYLCASSLGRETYNEQFFGPGTRLTVL.

The chain has TRBV6-5 and TRBJ1-2; the match to TRBD1 covers 7 bases. CDR1 MNHEY and CDR2 SVGAGI come from the germline V gene. The length of the CDR3 is 14 residues. J gave up 3 bases and V 4 bases, and 5 bases lay outside the gene matches. CDR3 loop: CASSSRQGYYGYTF. The CDR3 DNA follows: TGTGCCAGCAGTTCCCGACAGGGATACTATGGCTACACCTTC.

V gene TRBV5-1 combines with J gene TRBJ2-3; D may be TRBD1 (6 bases). Germline V gene sequence: CDR1 SGHRS, CDR2 YFSETQ. Trimming pared 2 bases from V and 2 bases from J, leaving 15 bases between. This CDR3 has 16 residues. Here the CDR3 reads CASSFSRGSLTDTQYF. DNA of the CDR3: TGCGCCAGCAGCTTCTCGAGGGGGTCCCTCACAGATACGCAGTATTTT.

The chain links TRBV4-3 to TRBJ1-3; D remains ambiguous. CDR3 size: 15 residues. The germline V and J ends were trimmed by 0 bases and 2 bases, with 8 bases remaining between them. CDR1 LGHNA and CDR2 YSLEER come from the germline V gene. The CDR3 sequence is CASSQDLGAGNTIYF. CDR3 bases: TGCGCCAGCAGCCAAGATCTCGGGGCTGGAAACACCATATATTTT.

The chain combines TRBV9 with TRBJ1-2; a weak D match, TRBD1 (5 bases). Trimming stripped 0 bases from V and 2 bases from J, with 17 bases between. Germline CDR1 and CDR2: SGDLS and YYNGEE. The CDR3 consists of 17 residues. This chain's CDR3 is CASSVEGGRGGNYGYTF. The CDR3, as DNA: TGTGCCAGCAGCGTAGAGGGCGGTCGGGGGGGAAACTATGGCTACACCTTC.

The V and J genes are TRBV7-9 and TRBJ2-1; D gene ambiguous. V was cut by 6 bases and J by 5 bases, with 20 bases left in between. The CDR3 spans 16 residues. CDR1 is SEHNR and CDR2 is FQNEAQ in the germline V gene (reference sequence). CDR3 in DNA: TGTGCCAGCAGTTCCAGCGAGGAATACTCGAACAATGAGCAGTTCTTC. It codes for CASSSSEEYSNNEQFF.

The rearrangement links TRBV18 to TRBJ2-7, with 9 bases that match TRBD2. V was pared by 4 bases and J by 1 base, with 8 bases of the junction left unmatched. CDR1 and CDR2 (germline): KGHSH, LQKENI. This CDR3 comprises 16 residues. The DNA of the CDR3 is TGTGCCAGCTCACTCGCTAGCGGGGACTTATCCTACGAGCAGTACTTC. Translation: CASSLASGDLSYEQYF. Using reference TRBV18 and TRBJ2-7 for the parts outside the CDR3, the full variable domain is NAGVMQNPRHLVRRRGQEARLRCSPMKGHSHVYWYRQLPEEGLKFMVYLQKENIIDESGMPKERFSAEFPKEGPSILRIQQVVRGDSAAYFCASSLASGDLSYEQYFGPGTRLTVT.

This clone was counted a single time. The chain uses TRBV3-1 (or the pseudogene TRBV3-2) and TRBJ2-5; the match to TRBD2 covers 8 bases. CDR1 is LGHDT, CDR2 YNNKEL, per germline (reference sequence). There are 17 residues in the CDR3. Trimming at V came to 1 base and at J to 4 bases, leaving 11 bases not matched to a gene. The chain's CDR3 is CASSQGLVAGIGETQYF. In nucleotides, the CDR3 is TGTGCCAGCAGCCAAGGGTTGGTAGCGGGGATTGGAGAGACCCAGTACTTC.

The V call is TRBV12-3 or TRBV12-4, the J call TRBJ1-1; 8 nucleotides agree with TRBD1. CDR3 length equals 13 residues. V dropped 7 bases and J dropped 6; count of bases not matched to a gene: 7. In DNA form, the CDR3 reads TGTGCCAGCACTCGGACAGGGAATTCTGAAGCTTTCTTT. It codes for CASTRTGNSEAFF.

This chain joins TRBV21-1 and TRBJ2-4; the D call TRBD2 from the table was never checked on the DNA. TRBV21-1 is described as a pseudogene. This CDR3 has 14 residues. CDR3 nucleotides: TGTGCCAGCAGCAAAGGGAGGGGCCCGGACATTCAGTACTTC. The encoded protein is CASSKGRGPDIQYF.

The V and J genes are TRBV3-1 (or the pseudogene TRBV3-2) and TRBJ1-1, with 8 nucleotides matching TRBD1. The V and J ends lost 4 bases and 7 bases, in that order; junction bases with no gene match: 2. The CDR3 covers 12 residues. Germline CDR1 reads LGHDT; CDR2 reads YNNKEL (reference sequence). The CDR3 region has the DNA TGTGCCAGCAGCCGACAGGGGTTTGAAGCTTTCTTT. Translated: CASSRQGFEAFF.

The chain employs TRBV29-1 and TRBJ2-5, with TRBD2 matching over 9 bases. Germline-derived CDR1 and CDR2 are SQVTM and ANQGSEA. With 3 bases clipped from V and 2 bases from J, the junction kept 7 bases outside the gene matches. This CDR3 comprises 15 residues. CDR3 sequence: CSVDGPAGGQETQYF. The CDR3 DNA follows: TGCAGCGTTGATGGTCCAGCGGGGGGACAAGAGACCCAGTACTTC.

This clone was detected only a few times. This chain connects TRBV9 to TRBJ2-1; 9 bases agree with TRBD1. The CDR3 contains 14 residues. Trimming took 4 bases from V and 9 from J; bases not matched to a gene: 8. Germline V lookup: CDR1 SGDLS, CDR2 YYNGEE. The CDR3 spells CASSIRDRASEQFF. The DNA for the CDR3 is TGTGCCAGCAGCATCCGGGACAGGGCGTCTGAGCAGTTCTTC.

V and J are TRBV7-8 and TRBJ2-5; a possible D gene is TRBD2 (5 bases). Germline assignment: CDR1 SGHVS and CDR2 FQNEAQ. V was shortened by 4 bases and J by 5 bases, with 14 bases between the two germline ends. There are 14 residues in the CDR3. In DNA form, the CDR3 reads TGTGCCAGCAGCTCCGGAGTGGGCGGGGAGACCCAGTACTTC. Its protein is CASSSGVGGETQYF.